This T cell receptor beta chain was profiled in a study of blood T cell repertoires in COVID-19. Study context: The United States, Italy and Spain provided the acute and convalescent COVID-19 samples. The cDNA or gDNA used as material had been derived from T cells, B-cell-depleted T cells, or PBMCs.

In the authors' workflow: Researchers report that nucleated cell counts were estimated from reference gene primer amplification. The repertoire was sequenced with immunoSEQ multiplex PCR; TCRdb's copy has only in-frame clones and lacks some. V, J and clone size derive from that table, while D and trimming were established from the DNA sequence. The table lists about 180,000 clones, about 81% of them singletons. The Seattle site enrolled patients during active infection and followed them longitudinally. Input material: peripheral blood. This TCR was recovered from a woman of 80 years or more with COVID-19, enrolled during active disease.

The CDR3 here is CASSQDRAGPNTGELFF. The CDR3 nucleotides read TGTGCCAGCAGCCAAGATCGAGCGGGTCCTAACACCGGGGAGCTGTTTTTT. This chain connects TRBV4-2 to TRBJ2-2; possibly TRBD2 for D (6 bases). The CDR3 runs to 17 residues. Germline CDR1 reads LGHNA; CDR2 reads YNFKEQ. Trimming took 0 bases from V and 2 from J, leaving 13 bases between them.